Listed here is a single T cell receptor (beta chain). The CDR3 is 15 amino acids. With V trimmed by 3 bases and J by 4 bases, 5 bases remained unmatched. Germline V gene data show CDR1 as SGHDT and CDR2 as YYEEEE. The sample belongs to a study of OX40 agonist ivuxolimab in advanced cancers. TCRdb keeps only in-frame clones here, not all; method: immunoSEQ multiplex PCR. The table includes tens of thousands of clones, about 89% detected once. The chain carries TRBV5-6 and TRBJ2-3; 10 bases agree with TRBD2. This receptor was identified in an adult with an advanced solid tumor such as melanoma, head and neck, liver or kidney cancer. The material was CD4+ or CD8+ T cells sorted from blood, obtained in a trial of the OX40 agonist ivuxolimab. CDR3 residues: CASSSSGRAADTQYF. The CDR3, as DNA: TGTGCCAGCAGCTCCAGCGGGAGGGCCGCAGATACGCAGTATTTT. The full variable domain, with the rest looked up from reference TRBV5-6 and TRBJ2-3, is DAGVTQSPTHLIKTRGQQVTLRCSPKSGHDTVSWYQQALGQGPQFIFQYYEEEERQRGNFPDRFSGHQFPNYSSELNVNALLLGDSALYLCASSSSGRAADTQYFGPGTRLTVL.